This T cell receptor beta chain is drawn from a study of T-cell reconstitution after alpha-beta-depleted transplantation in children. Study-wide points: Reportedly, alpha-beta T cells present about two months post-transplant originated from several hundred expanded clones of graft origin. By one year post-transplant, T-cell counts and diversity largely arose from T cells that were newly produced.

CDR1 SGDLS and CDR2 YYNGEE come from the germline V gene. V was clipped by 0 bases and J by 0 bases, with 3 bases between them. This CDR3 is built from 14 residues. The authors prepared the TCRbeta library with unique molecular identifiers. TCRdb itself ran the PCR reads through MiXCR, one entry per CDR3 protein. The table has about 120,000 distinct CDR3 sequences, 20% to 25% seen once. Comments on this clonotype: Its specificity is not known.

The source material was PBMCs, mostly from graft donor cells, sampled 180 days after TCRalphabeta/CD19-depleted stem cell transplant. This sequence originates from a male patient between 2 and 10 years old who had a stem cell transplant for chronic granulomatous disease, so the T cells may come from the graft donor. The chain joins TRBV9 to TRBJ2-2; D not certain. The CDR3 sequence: CASSVVPNTGELFF. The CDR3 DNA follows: TGTGCCAGCAGCGTAGTACCGAACACCGGGGAGCTGTTTTTT.